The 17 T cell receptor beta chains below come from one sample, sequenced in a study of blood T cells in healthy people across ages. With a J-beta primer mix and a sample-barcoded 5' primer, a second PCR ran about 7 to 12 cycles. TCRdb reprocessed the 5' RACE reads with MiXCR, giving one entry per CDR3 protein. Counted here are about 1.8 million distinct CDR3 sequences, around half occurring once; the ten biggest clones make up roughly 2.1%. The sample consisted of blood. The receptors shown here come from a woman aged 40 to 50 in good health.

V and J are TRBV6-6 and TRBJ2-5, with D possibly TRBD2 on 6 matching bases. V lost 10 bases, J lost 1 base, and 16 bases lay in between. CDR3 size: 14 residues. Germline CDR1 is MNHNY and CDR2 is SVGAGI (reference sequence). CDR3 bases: TGTGCCAACTCCCCGCGGGGCCTCCAAGAGACCCAGTACTTC. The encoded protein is CANSPRGLQETQYF.

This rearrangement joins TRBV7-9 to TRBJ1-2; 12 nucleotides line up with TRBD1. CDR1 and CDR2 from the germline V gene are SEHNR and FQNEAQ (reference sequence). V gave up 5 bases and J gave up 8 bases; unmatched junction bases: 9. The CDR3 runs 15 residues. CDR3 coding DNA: TGTGCCAGCAGCACGCGGGGACAGGGGGCTGAAGGCTACACCTTC. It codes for CASSTRGQGAEGYTF.

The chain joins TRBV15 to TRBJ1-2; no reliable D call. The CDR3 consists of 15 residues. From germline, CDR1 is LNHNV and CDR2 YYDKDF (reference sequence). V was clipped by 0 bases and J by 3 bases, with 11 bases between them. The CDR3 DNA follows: TGTGCCACCAGCAGAGATCAACAGAATTACTATGGCTACACCTTC. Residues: CATSRDQQNYYGYTF.

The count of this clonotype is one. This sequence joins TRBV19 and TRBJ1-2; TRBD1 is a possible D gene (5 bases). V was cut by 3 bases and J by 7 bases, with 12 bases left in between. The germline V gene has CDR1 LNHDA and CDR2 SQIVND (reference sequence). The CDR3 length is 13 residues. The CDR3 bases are TGTGCCAGTAGTATCACCCAGGGAAGTGGCTACACCTTC. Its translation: CASSITQGSGYTF. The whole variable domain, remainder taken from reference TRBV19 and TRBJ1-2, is DGGITQSPKYLFRKEGQNVTLSCEQNLNHDAMYWYRQDPGQGLRLIYYSQIVNDFQKGDIAEGYSVSREKKESFPLTVTSAQKNPTAFYLCASSITQGSGYTFGSGTRLTVV.

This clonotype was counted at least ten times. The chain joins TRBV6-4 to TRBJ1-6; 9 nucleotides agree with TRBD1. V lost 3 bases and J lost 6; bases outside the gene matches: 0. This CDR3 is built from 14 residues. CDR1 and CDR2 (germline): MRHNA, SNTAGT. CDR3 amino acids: CASSEGQGNSPLHF. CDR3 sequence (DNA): TGTGCCAGCAGTGAGGGACAGGGTAATTCACCCCTCCACTTT.

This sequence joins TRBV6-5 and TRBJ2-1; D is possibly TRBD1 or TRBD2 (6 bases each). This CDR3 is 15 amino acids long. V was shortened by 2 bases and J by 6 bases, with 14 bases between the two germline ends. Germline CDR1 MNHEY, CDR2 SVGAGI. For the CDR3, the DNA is TGTGCCAGCAGTTACAGGGGGGTATCGGGCAATGAGCAGTTCTTC. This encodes CASSYRGVSGNEQFF.

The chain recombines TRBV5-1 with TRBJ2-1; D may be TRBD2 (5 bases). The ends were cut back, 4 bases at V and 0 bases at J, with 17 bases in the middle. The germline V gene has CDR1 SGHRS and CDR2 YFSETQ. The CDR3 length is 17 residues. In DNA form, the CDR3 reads TGCGCCAGCAGCCCGCTGGGATCGGGAAGCTCCTACAATGAGCAGTTCTTC. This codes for CASSPLGSGSSYNEQFF. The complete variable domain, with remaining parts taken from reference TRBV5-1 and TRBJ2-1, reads KAGVTQTPRYLIKTRGQQVTLSCSPISGHRSVSWYQQTPGQGLQFLFEYFSETQRNKGNFPGRFSGRQFSNSRSEMNVSTLELGDSALYLCASSPLGSGSSYNEQFFGPGTRLTVL.

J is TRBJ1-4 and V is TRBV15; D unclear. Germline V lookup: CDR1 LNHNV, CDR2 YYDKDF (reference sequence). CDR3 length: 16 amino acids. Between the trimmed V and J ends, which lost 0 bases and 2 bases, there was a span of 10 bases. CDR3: CATSRDAGFTNEKLFF. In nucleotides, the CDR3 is TGTGCCACCAGCAGAGATGCCGGTTTTACTAATGAAAAACTGTTTTTT.

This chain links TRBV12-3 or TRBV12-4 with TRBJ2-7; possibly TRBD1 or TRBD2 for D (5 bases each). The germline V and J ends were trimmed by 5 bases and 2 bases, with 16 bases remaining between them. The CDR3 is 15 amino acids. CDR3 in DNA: TGTGCCAGCAGTGACCCGACGGGGCTCCCCTACGAGCAGTACTTC. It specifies CASSDPTGLPYEQYF.

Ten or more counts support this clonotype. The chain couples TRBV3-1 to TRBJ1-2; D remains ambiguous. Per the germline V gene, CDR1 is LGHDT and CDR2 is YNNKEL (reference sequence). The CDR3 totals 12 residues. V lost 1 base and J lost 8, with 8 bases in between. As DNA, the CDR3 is TGTGCCAGCAGCCAAGTTCCGGGAGGCTACACCTTC. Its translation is CASSQVPGGYTF.

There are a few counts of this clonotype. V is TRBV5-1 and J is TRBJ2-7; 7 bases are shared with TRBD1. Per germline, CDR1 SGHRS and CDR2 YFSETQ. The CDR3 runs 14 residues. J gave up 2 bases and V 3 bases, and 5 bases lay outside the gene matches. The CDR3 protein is CASSSRGQPYEQYF. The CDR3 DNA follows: TGCGCCAGCAGCTCCCGGGGACAGCCCTACGAGCAGTACTTC.

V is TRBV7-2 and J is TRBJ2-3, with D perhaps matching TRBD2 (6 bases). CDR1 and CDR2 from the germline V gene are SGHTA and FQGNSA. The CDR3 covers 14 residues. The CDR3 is CAPSWRGSTDTQYF. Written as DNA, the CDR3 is TGTGCACCAAGTTGGCGGGGAAGCACAGATACGCAGTATTTT. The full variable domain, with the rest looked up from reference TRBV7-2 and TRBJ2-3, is GAGVSQSPSNKVTEKGKDVELRCDPISGHTALYWYRQSLGQGLEFLIYFQGNSAPDKSGLPSDRFSAERTGGSVSTLTIQRTQQEDSAVYLCAPSWRGSTDTQYFGPGTRLTVL.

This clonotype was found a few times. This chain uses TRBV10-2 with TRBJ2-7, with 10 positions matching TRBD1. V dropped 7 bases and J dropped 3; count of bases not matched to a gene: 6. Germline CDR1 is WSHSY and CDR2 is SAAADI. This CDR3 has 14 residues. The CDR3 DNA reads TGCGCCAGCACCGAGCGGGACAGGGGCTACGAGCAGTACTTC. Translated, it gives CASTERDRGYEQYF.

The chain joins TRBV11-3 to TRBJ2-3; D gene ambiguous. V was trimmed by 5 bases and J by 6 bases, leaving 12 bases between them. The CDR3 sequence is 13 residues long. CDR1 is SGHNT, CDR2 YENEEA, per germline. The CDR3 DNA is TGTGCCAGCAGCCCCCGGCCGCAGGATACGCAGTATTTT. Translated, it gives CASSPRPQDTQYF.

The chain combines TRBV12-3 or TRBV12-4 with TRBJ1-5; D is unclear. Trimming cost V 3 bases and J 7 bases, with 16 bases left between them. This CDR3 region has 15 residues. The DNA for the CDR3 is TGTGCCAGCAGTTTGCAGGAGAGTTCTATACAGCCCCAGCATTTT. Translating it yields CASSLQESSIQPQHF.

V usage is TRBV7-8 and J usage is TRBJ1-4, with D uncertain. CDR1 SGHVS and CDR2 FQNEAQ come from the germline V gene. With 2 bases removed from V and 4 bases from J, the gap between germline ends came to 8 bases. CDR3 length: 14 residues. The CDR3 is CASSLRQSNEKLFF. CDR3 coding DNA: TGTGCCAGCAGCTTAAGGCAGAGTAATGAAAAACTGTTTTTT.

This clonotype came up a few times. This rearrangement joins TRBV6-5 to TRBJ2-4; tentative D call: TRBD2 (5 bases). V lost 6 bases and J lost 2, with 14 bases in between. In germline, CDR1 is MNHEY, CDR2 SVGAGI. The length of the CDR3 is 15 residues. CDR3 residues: CASSSMTGTKNIQYF. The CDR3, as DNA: TGTGCCAGCAGCTCCATGACCGGGACCAAAAACATTCAGTACTTC.